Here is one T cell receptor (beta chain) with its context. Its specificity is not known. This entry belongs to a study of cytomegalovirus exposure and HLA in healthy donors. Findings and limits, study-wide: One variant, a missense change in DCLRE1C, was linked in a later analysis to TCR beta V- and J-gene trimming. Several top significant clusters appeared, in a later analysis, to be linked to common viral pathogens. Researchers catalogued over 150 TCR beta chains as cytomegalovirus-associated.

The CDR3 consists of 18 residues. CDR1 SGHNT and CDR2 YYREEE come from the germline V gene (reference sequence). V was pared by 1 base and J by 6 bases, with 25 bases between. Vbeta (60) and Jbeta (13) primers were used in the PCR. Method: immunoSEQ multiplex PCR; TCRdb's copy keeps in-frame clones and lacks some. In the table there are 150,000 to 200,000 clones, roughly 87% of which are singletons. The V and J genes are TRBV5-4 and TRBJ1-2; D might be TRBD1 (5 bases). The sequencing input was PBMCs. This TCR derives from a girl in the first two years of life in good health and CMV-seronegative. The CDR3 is CASSLFRAGRGQSHGYTF. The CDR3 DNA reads TGTGCCAGCAGCTTGTTTCGGGCGGGGCGCGGGCAATCTCATGGCTACACCTTC.